Shown below are 28 T cell receptor beta chains from a single sample sequenced in a study of blood T cells in healthy people across ages. Through a sample-barcoded 5' primer and a J-beta primer mix, a second PCR was run for roughly 7 to 11 cycles. TCRdb re-called the 5' RACE reads through MiXCR, storing one row per CDR3 protein. The repertoire includes 700,000 to 900,000 distinct CDR3 sequences, roughly 24% of them detected once, and 2.5% to 3.5% sits in the top ten. Separately, the same data were catalogued under a study of T cells of mothers and their children.

Sequenced sample: blood. These receptors were collected from a boy between 5 and 17 years old in good health.

This clonotype occurred a few times. This chain links TRBV11-2 with TRBJ2-7, with TRBD1 matching over 8 bases. Germline trimming cut 5 bases from V and 4 bases from J; bases unmatched to any gene: 10. The CDR3 totals 15 residues. Germline V gene lookup returns CDR1 SGHAT and CDR2 FQNNGV. The CDR3 is CASSPLRTGYYEQYF. CDR3 DNA sequence: TGTGCCAGCAGCCCCCTCCGGACAGGGTATTACGAGCAGTACTTC.

This clonotype was detected once. This sequence joins TRBV5-1 and TRBJ2-5; possibly TRBD2 for D (5 bases). The V and J ends lost 0 bases and 0 bases respectively, with 15 bases between them. CDR3 length: 17 residues. Germline lookup yields CDR1 SGHRS and CDR2 YFSETQ. This CDR3 reads CASSLGATTSNQETQYF. CDR3 nucleotides: TGCGCCAGCAGCTTGGGGGCGACTACCTCCAACCAAGAGACCCAGTACTTC. Full variable domain (rest looked up from reference TRBV5-1 and TRBJ2-5): KAGVTQTPRYLIKTRGQQVTLSCSPISGHRSVSWYQQTPGQGLQFLFEYFSETQRNKGNFPGRFSGRQFSNSRSEMNVSTLELGDSALYLCASSLGATTSNQETQYFGPGTRLLVL.

The chain carries TRBV27 and TRBJ2-7; the D gene could be TRBD1 or TRBD2 (5 bases each). The CDR3 is 17 amino acids. Trimming left V 10 bases short and J 3 bases short, with 28 bases between. Germline CDR1 MNHEY, CDR2 SMNVEV (reference sequence). As DNA, the CDR3 is TGTGCCACGGCTCCCGGGACCGAACCGGGTTTCTACTACGAGCAGTACTTC. Translation gives CATAPGTEPGFYYEQYF.

Details on this clonotype: Since a much larger clone is just one base distant, this may be a read error. This chain connects TRBV12-3 or TRBV12-4 to TRBJ2-3; D is uncertain. V was clipped by 7 bases and J by 2 bases, with 7 bases between them. This CDR3 is 12 amino acids long. Here the CDR3 DNA reads TGTGCCAGCACCTCAGACACAGATACGCAGTATTTT. Its translation is CASTSDTDTQYF.

This clonotype was found a few times. V and J are TRBV7-9 and TRBJ1-3; 7 bases are a match to TRBD1. Germline CDR1 SEHNR, CDR2 FQNEAQ (reference sequence). CDR3 size: 17 residues. The junction had 13 bases not matched to a gene; V was cut back by 5 bases and J by 3 bases. The CDR3 loop is CASSIGTATSLGNTIYF. DNA of the CDR3: TGTGCCAGCAGCATTGGGACAGCCACTTCTCTTGGAAACACCATATATTTT.

The J gene is TRBJ2-1, the V gene TRBV4-1; 9 bases match TRBD2. The CDR3 sequence is 17 residues long. V shed 1 base, J shed 0 bases, and the junction held 4 bases outside the gene matches. From germline, CDR1 is MGHRA and CDR2 YSYEKL. The CDR3 nucleotides are TGCGCCAGCAGCCAAGGCAGTAGCGGGGGCTCCTACAATGAGCAGTTCTTC. This codes for CASSQGSSGGSYNEQFF.

This clonotype has just a few counts. V gene TRBV20-1 combines with J gene TRBJ2-7; the D gene is possibly TRBD1 (6 bases). The CDR3 is 14 amino acids. V was trimmed by 7 bases and J by 0 bases, leaving 16 bases between them. Germline CDR1 and CDR2: DFQATT and SNEGSKA (reference sequence). The DNA of the CDR3 is TGCAGTGTTCCGATCGGACAGCGCTCCTACGAGCAGTACTTC. This encodes CSVPIGQRSYEQYF.

J is TRBJ1-2 and V is TRBV29-1, with D perhaps TRBD1 (5 bases). V was cut by 4 bases and J by 8 bases, with 14 bases left in between. The CDR3 is 12 amino acids. The germline V gene encodes CDR1 SQVTM and CDR2 ANQGSEA. The CDR3 DNA reads TGCAGCGTTGCGGGGGAGCAGTGGGGCTACACCTTC. Protein: CSVAGEQWGYTF.

This clonotype was observed a handful of times. The chain carries TRBV29-1 and TRBJ2-5; 7 bases align to TRBD2. CDR1 is SQVTM and CDR2 is ANQGSEA in the germline V gene. The CDR3 covers 13 residues. The junction had 7 bases not matched to a gene; V was cut back by 5 bases and J by 4 bases. The CDR3 loop is CSVKTSGTETQYF. For the CDR3, the DNA is TGCAGCGTTAAAACCAGCGGGACAGAGACCCAGTACTTC.

This chain uses TRBV14 with TRBJ2-3; D unclear. V lost 4 bases, J lost 4 bases, and 12 bases lay in between. The CDR3 extends over 14 amino acids. Germline assignment: CDR1 SGHDN and CDR2 FVKESK. CDR3 coding DNA: TGTGCCAGCAGCCCCCTCCTACGGGCAGATACGCAGTATTTT. Translating gives CASSPLLRADTQYF.

The CDR3 loop is CASTSGEPYAPNYGYTF. The CDR3, as DNA: TGTGCCAGCACAAGTGGGGAACCTTACGCTCCTAACTATGGCTACACCTTC. The rearrangement uses TRBV6-1 and TRBJ1-2; D ambiguous. V was shortened by 7 bases and J by 0 bases, with 21 bases between the two germline ends. Germline V gene data show CDR1 as MNHNS and CDR2 as SASEGT. The CDR3 extends over 17 amino acids.

The chain is built from TRBV28 and TRBJ2-5; 7 nucleotides line up with TRBD2. Germline V CDR1 and CDR2: MDHEN, SYDVKM. V trimming: 6 bases; J trimming: 2 bases; junction bases outside the gene matches: 9. There are 15 residues in the CDR3. The CDR3 region has the DNA TGTGCCAGCAGGGGGCAACCGGGGGGACAAGAGACCCAGTACTTC. Amino acid sequence: CASRGQPGGQETQYF.

This clonotype was observed a handful of times. The chain uses TRBV20-1 and TRBJ2-5, with 14 bases matching TRBD2. The CDR3 runs 16 residues. J gave up 4 bases and V 3 bases, and 7 bases lay outside the gene matches. In germline, CDR1 is DFQATT, CDR2 SNEGSKA (reference sequence). The CDR3: CSASPTSGGDRETQYF. DNA of the CDR3: TGCAGTGCTAGCCCGACTAGCGGGGGGGATCGAGAGACCCAGTACTTC.

This chain joins TRBV19 and TRBJ1-1, with 8 bases matching TRBD1. Germline assignment: CDR1 LNHDA and CDR2 SQIVND (reference sequence). The ends lost 7 bases at V and 1 base at J; junction bases unmatched: 5. CDR3 length: 14 residues. The CDR3 here is CASTRGTGNTEAFF. CDR3 bases: TGTGCCAGTACTCGGGGGACAGGGAACACTGAAGCTTTCTTT.

The chain joins TRBV6-5 to TRBJ1-6, with TRBD1 identical over 7 bases. V dropped 2 bases and J dropped 8; count of bases not matched to a gene: 12. Germline V gene lookup returns CDR1 MNHEY and CDR2 SVGAGI. The CDR3 is made up of 17 amino acids. The CDR3 DNA follows: TGTGCCAGCAGTTACGCCCTATTAAAGGGGGCTGATTCACCCCTCCACTTT. Its protein is CASSYALLKGADSPLHF.

The chain uses TRBV5-1 and TRBJ1-2; 9 positions agree with TRBD1. J gave up 1 base and V 6 bases, and 4 bases lay outside the gene matches. The CDR3 contains 14 residues. Germline CDR1 reads SGHRS; CDR2 reads YFSETQ. In nucleotides, the CDR3 is TGCGCCAGCAACACAGGGGGCGATAACTATGGCTACACCTTC. Translated, it gives CASNTGGDNYGYTF.

There are a few counts of this clonotype. The chain uses TRBV4-2 and TRBJ2-2, with 11 bases lining up with TRBD2. Germline V gene lookup returns CDR1 LGHNA and CDR2 YNFKEQ. This CDR3 is built from 19 residues. Trimming at V came to 2 bases and at J to 2 bases, leaving 10 bases not matched to a gene. CDR3 coding DNA: TGTGCCAGCAGCCAAAGGGTCCTTAGCGGGGGGGCTAACACCGGGGAGCTGTTTTTT. Amino acids: CASSQRVLSGGANTGELFF.

This chain connects TRBV7-2 to TRBJ2-5, with D perhaps matching TRBD2 (6 bases). Trimming pared 7 bases from V and 1 base from J, leaving 13 bases between. Germline values: CDR1 SGHTA, CDR2 FQGNSA. CDR3 size: 14 residues. This CDR3 reads CASKSAGIQETQYF. CDR3 sequence (DNA): TGTGCCAGCAAATCTGCGGGGATCCAAGAGACCCAGTACTTC.

This clonotype has more than one count but fewer than ten. This CDR3 reads CSVEGVPGTQYF. The DNA of the CDR3 is TGCAGCGTTGAAGGGGTCCCCGGGACCCAGTACTTC. The chain couples TRBV29-1 to TRBJ2-1, with D unresolved. The J call may be incorrect, as the DNA end agrees better with TRBJ2-5. The CDR3 spans 12 residues. Germline V CDR1 and CDR2: SQVTM, ANQGSEA.

At least ten counts were recorded for this clonotype. The CDR3 nucleotides are TGCGCCAGCAGCCAAGATAGGGCCCGGGTGAAGACCCAGTACTTC. Its protein product is CASSQDRARVKTQYF. The chain employs TRBV4-1 and TRBJ2-5; no firm D call. The V end was cut by 0 bases, the J end by 6 bases, with 14 bases between. Per the germline V gene, CDR1 is MGHRA and CDR2 is YSYEKL. The CDR3 spans 15 residues.

V and J are TRBV24-1 and TRBJ2-3; a possible D gene is TRBD1 (6 bases). The CDR3 is made up of 15 amino acids. V lost 4 bases to trimming and J lost 0 bases, with 10 bases between them. The germline V gene has CDR1 KGHDR and CDR2 SFDVKD. The CDR3 DNA sequence: TGTGCCACCAGTGAACGGACAGATAGCACAGATACGCAGTATTTT. Protein product: CATSERTDSTDTQYF.

The CDR3 DNA reads as TGTGCCAGCAGCTTAGTGGTAATAGACAATGAGCAGTTCTTC. Residues: CASSLVVIDNEQFF. The chain uses TRBV7-9 and TRBJ2-5, with D unresolved. The J call may be faulty, since TRBJ2-1 better matches the DNA end. The germline V gene has CDR1 SEHNR and CDR2 FQNEAQ (reference sequence). The CDR3 consists of 14 residues.

Worth noting for this clonotype: A much larger clone lies a single base off, so this may be a read error. This chain joins TRBV21-1 and TRBJ1-2; the DNA was not compared with TRBD1, the D call given in the table. TRBV21-1 is a listed pseudogene. The CDR3 has 15 residues. For the CDR3, the DNA is TGTGCCGGCAGCAAATCGGGACAGGGTCACTATGGCTACACCTTC. It encodes CAGSKSGQGHYGYTF.

The rearrangement uses TRBV5-1 and TRBJ2-4; D might be TRBD2 (5 bases). Trimming pared 7 bases from V and 5 bases from J, leaving 13 bases between. CDR1 and CDR2 from the germline V gene are SGHRS and YFSETQ. The CDR3 is made up of 13 amino acids. CDR3 loop: CASAGLDQNIQYF. In nucleotides, the CDR3 is TGCGCCAGCGCGGGCCTCGACCAAAACATTCAGTACTTC.

The V call is TRBV20-1, the J call TRBJ2-7; 8 bases fit TRBD2. CDR1 is DFQATT, CDR2 SNEGSKA, per germline (reference sequence). The CDR3 is 16 residues long. V lost 1 base and J lost 4; bases outside the gene matches: 12. CDR3 in amino acids: CSARARLAGLFYEQYF. CDR3 coding DNA: TGCAGTGCTAGAGCTCGTCTAGCGGGCCTTTTTTACGAGCAGTACTTC.

The chain couples TRBV12-3 or TRBV12-4 to TRBJ1-3, with unresolved D. Deletions cut 10 bases from V and 1 base from J, with 8 bases between. The CDR3 is 12 amino acids. CDR3 residues: CAISLSGNTIYF. The CDR3 nucleotides are TGTGCCATCTCACTATCTGGAAACACCATATATTTT.

The chain uses TRBV29-1 and TRBJ1-1; no clear D. Germline V gives CDR1 SQVTM, CDR2 ANQGSEA. Trimming removed 4 bases at V and 3 bases at J, with 6 bases between. The CDR3 has 11 amino acids. In DNA form, the CDR3 reads TGCAGCGTTGGATGGGACACTGAAGCTTTCTTT. It encodes CSVGWDTEAFF.

The chain has TRBV27 and TRBJ2-1, with D perhaps TRBD1 (5 bases). Germline-derived CDR1 and CDR2 are MNHEY and SMNVEV (reference sequence). The ends were cut back, 7 bases at V and 5 bases at J, with 12 bases in the middle. This CDR3 has 13 residues. Written as DNA, the CDR3 is TGTGCCAGCAACCAGGGTTACAACAATGAGCAGTTCTTC. Protein product: CASNQGYNNEQFF.